This TCR beta chain was sequenced in a study of T cell responses to AZD1222 COVID-19 vaccine. Study-level findings and limits: Sampling captured repertoires only after the peak T cell response. There were mostly white British donors and more females than males, and clonal diversity was possibly underestimated. Spike was spanned by vaccine-associated CD4 TCRs, which were dominant at 160-218 and 743-854. Increased Spike-specific TCR breadth and depth were observed after two AZD1222 doses.

About this clone itself: Its target is unknown.

V shed 4 bases and J shed 4 bases, with 9 bases lying between them. This CDR3 is built from 14 residues. Looked up from germline, CDR1 is KGHDR and CDR2 is SFDVKD. The assay was immunoSEQ multiplex PCR, and TCRdb's table has in-frame clones only and misses some. The repertoire has some 71,000 clones, less than 90% of them found once; the top ten carry approximately 9.8%. The V gene is TRBV24-1, the J gene TRBJ2-2, with a weak D call TRBD1 (5 bases). The starting material was peripheral blood, obtained on day 0 of AZD1222 vaccination. The TCR was taken from an adult in good health. This CDR3 reads CATSDNRITGELFF. Here the CDR3 DNA reads TGTGCCACCAGTGACAACAGGATCACCGGGGAGCTGTTTTTT.